This is a list of T cell receptor beta chains from one sample in a study of T cell responses to AZD1222 COVID-19 vaccine. Assay used: immunoSEQ multiplex PCR; TCRdb lists only in-frame clones, some missing. The sample yields more than 110,000 clones, approximately 90% seen once. The sample was peripheral blood, taken 28 days after the second AZD1222 dose. The receptors originated from an adult who received the AZD1222 COVID-19 vaccine. Each CDR3 is given with its conserved first and last residue. The D gene is left open where the match is weak.

d_call	j_call	v_call	cdr3_aa
-	TRBJ1-2	TRBV21-1	CASSKHPGADPLPYFYGYTF
-	TRBJ1-2	TRBV9	CASSVGGNYGYTF
-	TRBJ2-7	TRBV5-4	CASSFSGSYEQYF
-	TRBJ1-4	TRBV7-2	CASSRQSATNEKLFF
-	TRBJ1-5	TRBV7-9	CASSLDDGLNQPQHF
-	TRBJ2-2	TRBV7-3	CASKGQNTGELFF
TRBD2	TRBJ2-5	TRBV18	CASSVTSGIETQYF
-	TRBJ1-1	TRBV28	CASRPGDGYTEAFF
-	TRBJ2-4	TRBV27	CASSPTTKNIQYF
TRBD1	TRBJ1-6	TRBV27	CASSFGGQGIPLHF
-	TRBJ1-5	TRBV11-2	CASSLPGPSPQHF
-	TRBJ1-5	TRBV4-3	CASSQESGDWAQHF
-	TRBJ1-2	TRBV12-5	CASGLYGYGYTF
-	TRBJ2-1	TRBV2	CASDPGQSSYNEQFF
-	TRBJ1-6	TRBV6-5	CASSYLGRTNSPLHF
-	TRBJ1-5	TRBV5-8	CASSLAGGRGGGNQPQHF
-	TRBJ2-2	TRBV5-1	CASSSPVGDGGELFF
-	TRBJ1-1	TRBV9	CASSETVERRTEAFF
TRBD2	TRBJ2-1	TRBV30	CAWSVGFWGRLAGDNEQFF
TRBD1	TRBJ1-2	TRBV27	CASSLVGQGGYRISSYTF
-	TRBJ2-4	TRBV14	CASSQVGAGPRSNIQYF
-	TRBJ2-7	TRBV6-5	CASSSGRIYEQYF
TRBD1	TRBJ2-7	TRBV4-2	CASSQERTGLLNEQYF
-	TRBJ2-3	TRBV10-3	CAISESGQGLVADTQYF
-	TRBJ1-6	TRBV7-2	CASSLRQANSPLHF
-	TRBJ1-6	TRBV6-1	CASSESRSAFHF
-	TRBJ1-4	TRBV7-2	CASSLPARGTLDEKLFF
-	TRBJ1-2	TRBV18	CASSLMRDGFLGYTF
-	TRBJ1-5	TRBV7-2	CASSLVGGGNQPQHF
TRBD1	TRBJ1-6	TRBV19	CASSIKRDSLRNSPLHF
-	TRBJ1-1	TRBV18	CASSTRSTEAFF
TRBD1	TRBJ2-2	TRBV29-1	CSTTGTADTGELFF
-	TRBJ2-7	TRBV18	CASSPPGAGSYEQYF
-	TRBJ1-4	TRBV5-1	CASRLASAGEKLFF